This TCR beta chain was sequenced for a study of T cell responses to AZD1222 COVID-19 vaccine (dated by TCRdb to about 2021). Study-level background: AZD1222 recipients given second doses at about 4 weeks or at about 12 weeks were pooled, since spike-specific TCR depth and breadth were not found to differ between the two schedules. TCR sequencing covered fewer than 250 trial participants: about 210 given two doses of AZD1222 and 26 given two doses of MenACWY control vaccine. Trial participants were enrolled into age subgroups of 18-55, 56-69 and 70-plus years, which contained about 150, 28 and 57 TCR-sequenced participants, respectively.

Findings and caveats that apply to the study as a whole: A significant rise in spike-specific TCR breadth and depth was observed after two AZD1222 doses relative to day 0 and relative to MenACWY recipients. Because no samples from the day 14 peak response were available, repertoires could be characterized only after the peak T cell response. Participants were mostly white British and included more females than males, and it was suggested by the authors that clonal diversity may have been underestimated. CD4 TCRs associated with the vaccine covered the entire spike protein, and the dominant responses were in regions 160-218 and 743-854. Nearly half of unique spike-specific TCRs reportedly recognized epitopes outside regions mutated in the B.1.351 and B.1.1.7 variants. Conclusions about previously exposed vaccinees are limited, since just five to seven AZD1222 recipients were seropositive for SARS-CoV-2 at baseline. In the small 56-69-year group, the increase in depth fell short of significance, most likely because of low power.

Taken with the paper, the label for time point translates to: baseline before first vaccination. Vaccinee samples came from UK trials COV001 and COV002, including a single-blind randomized controlled phase 2/3 trial of AZD1222 (ChAdOx1 nCoV-19) in healthy adults. Trial participant PBMC samples were collected at day 0 and day 28 after the second dose for TCRbeta chain sequencing. In regard to this clone: Its specific antigen is unknown. No base-level quality is on record; no much larger clone is a single base apart.

The CDR3 regions of human TCRbeta chains were analyzed by immunosequencing. As for how the authors treated the data: Repertoire TCRs were matched against a reference library of SARS-CoV-2-specific TCRs generated with the MIRA antigen-specificity platform. Breadth meant the fraction of unique TCRs that were SARS-CoV-2-associated, whereas depth meant the fraction of total T cells that were SARS-CoV-2-associated. Using the MIRA data, each spike-specific TCR was assigned both to the spike region to which the TCR was reactive and to a CD4 or CD8 class. Log10-transformed breadth and depth values were compared by one-way ANOVA with Sidak's multiple comparisons tests. The table comes from immuneACCESS by way of TCRdb, which keeps in-frame sequences with V and J called. Part of the clones is missing from these tables; in studies checked, under half for an unresolved V gene and the rest for unknown reasons. V, J and clone size derive from that table, while D and trimming were established from the DNA sequence. This sample lists roughly 120,000 clones; around 90% were detected once. The ten largest account for over 7.5% of the sample.

CDR1 SGDLS and CDR2 YYNGEE were looked up in the germline V gene. CDR3 length: 11 amino acids, cysteine to phenylalanine. CDR3 DNA only is kept here, 33 bases in frame from base 1. The junction shows trimming of 4 bases on V and 7 bases on J, plus 3 bases between the germline ends. The sample in question was peripheral blood, obtained on day 0 of AZD1222 vaccination. This clonotype was obtained from an adult in good health. This chain is built from TRBV9 and TRBJ1-6; confidence is insufficient to name the D gene. CDR3 sequence: CASSMNSPLHF. The DNA sequence is TGTGCCAGCAGCATGAATTCACCCCTCCACTTT.